The next 24 T cell receptor beta chains were all read from a single sample in a study of graft-versus-host responses after intestinal transplantation. Some clones are missing from TCRdb's copy, which holds only in-frame ones; the method was immunoSEQ multiplex PCR. The data contain 6,000 to 6,500 clones, 20% to 25% of them singletons. The sample consisted of alloreactive CD4+ T cells from a mixed lymphocyte reaction culture, taken before transplantation. The subset was: CFSE-low proliferating T cells sorted from roughly six-day pre-transplant mixed lymphocyte reaction (GvH or HvG direction). The receptors come from a human patient who was an organ donor for intestinal transplantation.

The J gene is TRBJ2-3, the V gene TRBV7-9; 10 bases match TRBD2. The CDR3 sequence is 16 residues long. From germline, CDR1 is SEHNR and CDR2 FQNEAQ (reference sequence). V shed 6 bases and J 0 bases; nucleotides not matched to a gene: 6. CDR3 sequence: CASSRLAGTSTDTQYF. Here the CDR3 DNA reads TGTGCCAGCAGTAGACTAGCGGGTACCAGCACAGATACGCAGTATTTT.

The rearrangement uses TRBV6-6 and TRBJ2-7, with a tentative D call TRBD2 (5 bases). The CDR3 totals 11 residues. The V end was cut by 7 bases, the J end by 5 bases, with 9 bases between. The V gene's germline CDR1 is MNHNY and CDR2 SVGAGI (reference sequence). CDR3 amino acids: CASIMGDEQYF. CDR3 in DNA: TGTGCCAGCATCATGGGAGACGAGCAGTACTTC.

The chain employs TRBV11-3 and TRBJ2-2; D is undetermined. This CDR3 has 15 amino acids. Germline V gene lookup returns CDR1 SGHNT and CDR2 YENEEA. V shed 5 bases and J shed 1 base, with 11 bases lying between them. The CDR3 nucleotides are TGTGCCAGCAGCCTAAAACTCGGGAACACCGGGGAGCTGTTTTTT. The encoded protein is CASSLKLGNTGELFF. The full variable domain, rest sourced from reference TRBV11-3 and TRBJ2-2, is EAGVVQSPRYKIIEKKQPVAFWCNPISGHNTLYWYLQNLGQGPELLIRYENEEAVDDSQLPKDRFSAERLKGVDSTLKIQPAELGDSAVYLCASSLKLGNTGELFFGEGSRLTVL.

V is TRBV11-3 and J is TRBJ1-3, with a weak D call TRBD1 (5 bases). CDR1 and CDR2 (germline): SGHNT, YENEEA. V gave up 3 bases and J gave up 0 bases, with 12 bases separating them. The CDR3 sequence is 16 residues long. The CDR3 DNA reads TGTGCCAGCAGCTTCTATGGGGGGTTCTCTGGAAACACCATATATTTT. Amino acids: CASSFYGGFSGNTIYF.

In its sample, this clone is medium-sized (0.01 to 0.1%). The rearrangement links TRBV18 to TRBJ1-2; tentatively, D is TRBD1 (5 bases). Germline assignment: CDR1 KGHSH and CDR2 LQKENI. V lost 2 bases and J lost 2, with 12 bases in between. CDR3 size: 15 residues. CDR3 amino acids: CASSPSSRGNYGYTF. DNA for the CDR3: TGTGCCAGCTCACCAAGCTCGAGGGGAAACTATGGCTACACCTTC.

This clone was detected only a few times. The chain employs TRBV7-2 and TRBJ1-4; D gene uncertain. The CDR3 runs to 14 residues. Germline CDR1 reads SGHTA; CDR2 reads FQGNSA. V dropped 5 bases and J dropped 1 base, with 8 bases sitting between them. The CDR3 region is CASSRRETNEKLFF. The CDR3, as DNA: TGTGCCAGCAGCCGGAGGGAAACTAATGAAAAACTGTTTTTT.

In this sample, this clone turned up a few times. The chain employs TRBV7-2 and TRBJ2-5; D possibly corresponds to TRBD1 (6 bases). TRBJ2-7 explains the end of the DNA better; the J call may be wrong. Germline V CDR1 and CDR2: SGHTA, FQGNSA. The CDR3 has 15 residues. CDR3 region: CASSLGGGGSYEQYF. CDR3 bases: TGTGCCAGCAGCCTTGGGGGCGGTGGGTCCTACGAGCAGTACTTC.

In its sample, this clone was seen a few times. This chain joins TRBV19 and TRBJ2-4, with D perhaps matching TRBD1 (5 bases). V lost 0 bases to trimming and J lost 4 bases, with 10 bases between them. CDR1 is LNHDA and CDR2 is SQIVND in the germline V gene (reference sequence). The CDR3 is made up of 15 amino acids. The CDR3 DNA reads TGTGCCAGTAGTATAGAAGGACACCCAAAAAACATTCAGTACTTC. Translated: CASSIEGHPKNIQYF.

This clone was counted only a few times. The rearrangement joins TRBV30 to TRBJ1-2; D ambiguous. Trimming pared 4 bases from V and 8 bases from J, leaving 8 bases between. CDR1 GTSNPN and CDR2 SVGIG come from the germline V gene (reference sequence). The CDR3 is made up of 10 amino acids. The CDR3 DNA reads TGTGCCTGGACCGAGGAGGGCTACACCTTC. Translating gives CAWTEEGYTF.

By share, this clone counts as large. The chain recombines TRBV12-1 with TRBJ1-4; the table's D gene call, TRBD1, was not cross checked with the DNA. TRBV12-1 is a recognized pseudogene. The CDR3 is made up of 15 amino acids. The DNA for the CDR3 is TGTGCCAGCAGCAACAAAGGGGGAACGGATGAAAAACTGTTTTTT. As protein: CASSNKGGTDEKLFF.

CDR3 nucleotide sequence: TGTGCCACCAGCAGAGGCGTCCTGGGACAGTCGGATCAGCCCCAGCATTTT. Translation gives CATSRGVLGQSDQPQHF. This chain links TRBV15 with TRBJ1-5; TRBD1 matches 7 bases. CDR3 length: 17 residues. Germline CDR1 is LNHNV and CDR2 is YYDKDF (reference sequence). The trim removed 1 base at V and 5 bases at J, leaving 11 bases unmatched.

This sequence joins TRBV6-6 and TRBJ2-1; TRBD2 agrees at 10 bases. The CDR3 runs to 16 residues. The trim removed 1 base at V and 7 bases at J, leaving 7 bases unmatched. The germline V gene has CDR1 MNHNY and CDR2 SVGAGI (reference sequence). CDR3 in DNA: TGTGCCAGCAGTTACTTCCAGCGGGGGGGCGGGAATGAGCAGTTCTTC. Translating gives CASSYFQRGGGNEQFF.

There are a few counts of this clone. A junction boundary mismatches the germline segment, possibly from a read error. Other nucleotide sequences from this sample produce the same CDR3. This chain connects TRBV7-2 to TRBJ2-2; 8 nucleotides align to TRBD2. CDR3 length: 14 amino acids. Germline V gene data show CDR1 as SGHTA and CDR2 as FQGNSA. The CDR3 region has the DNA TGCGCCAGCAGCTTAGACGGGGGGGCGGGGGAGCTGTTTTTT. Protein product: CASSLDGGAGELFF.

The V call is TRBV4-1, the J call TRBJ2-3; D may be TRBD1 (7 bases). Trimming pared 4 bases from V and 6 bases from J, leaving 11 bases between. The CDR3 consists of 13 residues. The germline CDR1 and CDR2 sequences are MGHRA and YSYEKL. The CDR3 DNA reads as TGCGCCAGCAGCCCAGGGGGGTTGGATACGCAGTATTTT. Protein: CASSPGGLDTQYF.

This clone was picked up a small number of times. The gene calls are TRBV10-1 and TRBJ2-5; TRBD1 agrees at 8 bases. The V gene end was trimmed by 7 bases and the J gene end by 1 base; junction bases not matched to a gene: 11. In germline, CDR1 is WNHNN, CDR2 SYGVQD (reference sequence). CDR3 length: 16 amino acids. The chain's CDR3 is CASKPKGQGLQETQYF. The CDR3 region has the DNA TGCGCCAGCAAGCCTAAAGGACAGGGACTCCAAGAGACCCAGTACTTC.

The chain has TRBV11-3 and TRBJ2-1; D gene uncertain. The CDR3 extends over 11 amino acids. The germline gives CDR1 SGHNT, CDR2 YENEEA. V lost 2 bases and J 6 bases, leaving 2 bases between the germline ends. The CDR3 loop reads CASSLFNEQFF. The CDR3, as DNA: TGTGCCAGCAGCTTATTCAATGAGCAGTTCTTC.

The chain has TRBV7-3 and TRBJ1-2, with a possible D match to TRBD1 (5 bases). The CDR3 contains 16 residues. Germline V gives CDR1 SGHTA, CDR2 FQGTGA. With 1 base removed from V and 1 base from J, the gap between germline ends came to 13 bases. The CDR3 DNA follows: TGTGCCAGCAGCTTAAACCCCGGGGGGTTTAACTATGGCTACACCTTC. Its translation is CASSLNPGGFNYGYTF.

The V and J genes are TRBV30 and TRBJ2-7, with D possibly TRBD1 on 6 matching bases. The CDR3 covers 14 residues. V shed 2 bases and J shed 3 bases, with 14 bases lying between them. Germline V gives CDR1 GTSNPN, CDR2 SVGIG (reference sequence). The CDR3 coding sequence is TGTGCCTGGAGTCGAACAGGGAGACGCTACGAGCAGTACTTC. Protein product: CAWSRTGRRYEQYF.

This clone has only a few counts. This chain connects TRBV6-9 to TRBJ1-1, with 9 bases matching TRBD1. V lost 3 bases to trimming and J lost 5 bases; unmatched junction nucleotides: 7. There are 15 residues in the CDR3. Germline V CDR1 and CDR2: MNHGY, SVAAGI. DNA for the CDR3: TGTGCCAGCAGTTACGCCGACAGGGGGAGGACTGAAGCTTTCTTT. Its protein product is CASSYADRGRTEAFF.

This clone was observed once. V and J are TRBV6-5 and TRBJ1-1; 7 bases map to TRBD1. Germline loops: CDR1 MNHEY, CDR2 SVGAGI. The trim removed 4 bases at V and 3 bases at J, leaving 5 bases unmatched. This CDR3 is 14 amino acids long. The CDR3 here is CASSFRDSYTEAFF. Here the CDR3 DNA reads TGTGCCAGCAGTTTCCGGGACAGTTACACTGAAGCTTTCTTT.

This chain uses TRBV5-1 with TRBJ1-2, with D uncertain. With 7 bases removed from V and 8 bases from J, the gap between germline ends came to 18 bases. CDR1 is SGHRS and CDR2 is YFSETQ in the germline V gene. The CDR3 extends over 13 amino acids. CDR3 bases: TGCGCCAGCGAGAAAGGGATAGGGTCCGGCTACACCTTC. Protein product: CASEKGIGSGYTF.

This clone was counted a few times. It differs at one base from a far larger clone, so likely a read error. This chain connects TRBV30 to TRBJ1-4; weak D call: TRBD1 (5 bases). Trimming shortened V by 3 bases and J by 8 bases, and 16 bases separated the two germline ends. CDR3 length: 14 residues. Germline lookup yields CDR1 GTSNPN and CDR2 SVGIG (reference sequence). In DNA, the CDR3 is TGTGCCTGGAGACGGACAATCAGGGTCGAAAAACTGTTTTTT. It codes for CAWRRTIRVEKLFF.

As to this clone: This may be a read error, as it is one base from a much larger clone. The chain has TRBV11-2 and TRBJ1-4, with a possible D match to TRBD1 (6 bases). V was trimmed by 6 bases and J by 7 bases, leaving 12 bases between them. Germline-derived CDR1 and CDR2 are SGHAT and FQNNGV. The length of the CDR3 is 13 residues. The CDR3, as DNA: TGTGCCAGCAGGGTACAGGGCGGTGAAAAACTGTTTTTT. This gives the protein CASRVQGGEKLFF.

The chain couples TRBV7-8 to TRBJ1-2; D is ambiguous. Trimming took off 1 base at V and 4 bases at J, with 7 bases between the two ends. Germline V gene lookup returns CDR1 SGHVS and CDR2 FQNEAQ. The CDR3 contains 13 residues. This CDR3 is CASSLVTGYGYTF. CDR3 bases: TGTGCCAGCAGCTTAGTTACCGGCTATGGCTACACCTTC.